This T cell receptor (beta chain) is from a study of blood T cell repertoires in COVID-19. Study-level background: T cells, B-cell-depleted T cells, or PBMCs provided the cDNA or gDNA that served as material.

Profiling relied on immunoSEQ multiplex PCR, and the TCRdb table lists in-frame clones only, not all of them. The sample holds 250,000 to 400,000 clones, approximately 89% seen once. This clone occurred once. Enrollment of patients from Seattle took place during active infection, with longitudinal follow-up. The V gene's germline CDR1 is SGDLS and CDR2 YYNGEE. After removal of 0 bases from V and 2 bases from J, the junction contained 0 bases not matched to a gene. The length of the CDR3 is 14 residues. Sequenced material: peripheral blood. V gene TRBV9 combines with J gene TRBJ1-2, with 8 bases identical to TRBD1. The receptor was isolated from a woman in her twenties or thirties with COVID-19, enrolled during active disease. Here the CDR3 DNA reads TGTGCCAGCAGCGTAGGGGACAGGAACTATGGCTACACCTTC. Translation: CASSVGDRNYGYTF.